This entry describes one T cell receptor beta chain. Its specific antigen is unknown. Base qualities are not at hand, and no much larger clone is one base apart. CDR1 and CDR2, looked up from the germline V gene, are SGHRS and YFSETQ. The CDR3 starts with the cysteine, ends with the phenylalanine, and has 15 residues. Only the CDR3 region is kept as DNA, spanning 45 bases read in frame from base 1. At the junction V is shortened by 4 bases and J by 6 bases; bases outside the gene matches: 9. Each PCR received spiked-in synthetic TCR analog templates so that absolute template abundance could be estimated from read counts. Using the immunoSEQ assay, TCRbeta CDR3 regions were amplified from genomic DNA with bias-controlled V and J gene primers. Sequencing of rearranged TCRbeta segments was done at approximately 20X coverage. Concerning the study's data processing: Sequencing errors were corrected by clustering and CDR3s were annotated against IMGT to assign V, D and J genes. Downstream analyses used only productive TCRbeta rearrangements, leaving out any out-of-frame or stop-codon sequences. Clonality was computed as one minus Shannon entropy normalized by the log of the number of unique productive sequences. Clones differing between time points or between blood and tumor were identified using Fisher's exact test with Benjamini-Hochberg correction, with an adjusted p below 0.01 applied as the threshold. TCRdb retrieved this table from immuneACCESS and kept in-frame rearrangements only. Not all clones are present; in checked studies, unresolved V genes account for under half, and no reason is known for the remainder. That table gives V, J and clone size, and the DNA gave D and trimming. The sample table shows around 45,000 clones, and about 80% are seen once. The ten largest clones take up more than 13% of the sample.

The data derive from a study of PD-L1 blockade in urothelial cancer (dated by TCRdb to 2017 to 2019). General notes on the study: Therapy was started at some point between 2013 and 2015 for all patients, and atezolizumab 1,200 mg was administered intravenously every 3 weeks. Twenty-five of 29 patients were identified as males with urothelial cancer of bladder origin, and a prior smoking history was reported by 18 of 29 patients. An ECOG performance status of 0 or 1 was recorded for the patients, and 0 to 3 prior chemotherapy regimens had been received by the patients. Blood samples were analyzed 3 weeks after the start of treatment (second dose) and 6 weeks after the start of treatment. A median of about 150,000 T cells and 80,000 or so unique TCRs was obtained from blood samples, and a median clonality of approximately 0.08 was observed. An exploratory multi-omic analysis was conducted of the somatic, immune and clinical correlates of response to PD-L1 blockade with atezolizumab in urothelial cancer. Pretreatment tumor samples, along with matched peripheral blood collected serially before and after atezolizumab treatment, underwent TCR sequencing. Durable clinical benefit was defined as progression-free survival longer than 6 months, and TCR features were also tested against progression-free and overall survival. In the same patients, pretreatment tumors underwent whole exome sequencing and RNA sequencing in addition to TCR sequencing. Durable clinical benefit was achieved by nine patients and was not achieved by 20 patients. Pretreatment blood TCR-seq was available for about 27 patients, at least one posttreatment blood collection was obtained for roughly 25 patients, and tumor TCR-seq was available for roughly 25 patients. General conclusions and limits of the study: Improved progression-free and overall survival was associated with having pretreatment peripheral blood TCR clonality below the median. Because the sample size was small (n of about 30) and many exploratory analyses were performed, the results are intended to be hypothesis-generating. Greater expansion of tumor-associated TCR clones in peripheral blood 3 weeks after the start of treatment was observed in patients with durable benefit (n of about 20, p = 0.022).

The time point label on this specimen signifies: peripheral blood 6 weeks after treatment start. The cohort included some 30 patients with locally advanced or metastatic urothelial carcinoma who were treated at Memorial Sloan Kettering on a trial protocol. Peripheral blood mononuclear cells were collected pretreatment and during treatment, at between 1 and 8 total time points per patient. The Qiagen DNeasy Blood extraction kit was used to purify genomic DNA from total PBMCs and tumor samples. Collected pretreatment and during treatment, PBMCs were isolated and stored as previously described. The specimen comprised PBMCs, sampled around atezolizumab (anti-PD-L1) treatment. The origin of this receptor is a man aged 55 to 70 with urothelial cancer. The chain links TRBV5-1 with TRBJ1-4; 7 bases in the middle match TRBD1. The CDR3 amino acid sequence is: CASSPWGQGDEKLFF. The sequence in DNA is TGCGCCAGCAGCCCTTGGGGTCAGGGGGATGAAAAACTGTTTTTT.